This entry describes one T cell receptor beta chain. This sample was taken from a study of blood T cell repertoires in COVID-19. Looking at the study overall: Sample material is recorded as cDNA or gDNA derived from T cells, B-cell-depleted T cells, or PBMCs.

With 4 bases removed from V and 4 bases from J, the gap between germline ends came to 7 bases. Germline CDR1 SQVTM, CDR2 ANQGSEA. The CDR3 is 11 residues long. Study processing details: Amplified reference gene primers provided the basis for estimating nucleated cell counts. Repertoires were generated with immunoSEQ multiplex PCR, while TCRdb's copy carries only in-frame clones and drops some. V and J calls plus clone size are reproduced from that table; the DNA served to infer D and trimming. The data contain around 210,000 clones, 84% of them singletons. Specimen: peripheral blood. The sequence was obtained from a human donor in a cohort sampled during active COVID-19. The chain combines TRBV29-1 with TRBJ2-5; tentative D call: TRBD2 (5 bases). This CDR3 is CSVGGLETQYF. For the CDR3, the DNA is TGCAGCGTTGGCGGACTAGAGACCCAGTACTTC.